One and the same sample provided the 25 T cell receptor beta chains below, sequenced in a study of T-cell memory formation after mild COVID-19 (dated by TCRdb to the early 2020s). The library was built by means of 5' RACE. Sequencing used an Illumina NovaSeq 6000. TCRdb trimmed the raw reads at Q25, called clones with MiXCR and kept productive beta chains. Records with the same CDR3 protein are collapsed into one entry carrying the most frequent genes and DNA. Here the sample has 290,000 or so distinct CDR3 sequences; roughly 19% occur a single time. Under 25% of the sample comes from the top ten. The sequenced material came from PBMCs or a T cell subset sorted from them (not recorded which). The receptors stem from a man aged 18 to 29 who had mild COVID-19 (a few samples of this study predate the infection). The sample titles of this study are shuffled in the database, so cell type and time point are left out; the donor was told from shared clones.

This sequence joins TRBV7-6 and TRBJ2-7, with 8 bases identical to TRBD1. With 4 bases clipped from V and 3 bases from J, the junction kept 2 bases outside the gene matches. The CDR3 is 13 residues long. From germline, CDR1 is SGHVS and CDR2 FNYEAQ. The CDR3 DNA follows: TGTGCCAGCAGCTCCGGGACAGGCTACGAGCAGTACTTC. Amino acids: CASSSGTGYEQYF.

The V and J genes are TRBV29-1 and TRBJ2-7, with D hard to call. The CDR3 consists of 12 residues. Looked up from germline, CDR1 is SQVTM and CDR2 is ANQGSEA. V lost 2 bases and J lost 2, with 7 bases in between. The CDR3 DNA follows: TGCAGCGTTGAACTAGTTCCCTACGAGCAGTACTTC. Translated: CSVELVPYEQYF.

This chain joins TRBV20-1 and TRBJ2-1, with D maybe TRBD2 (5 bases). V lost 1 base, J lost 7 bases, and 17 bases lay in between. CDR1 and CDR2 (germline): DFQATT, SNEGSKA (reference sequence). There are 15 residues in the CDR3. The CDR3 DNA follows: TGCAGTGCTAGAGTGGCTAGCAGGCCCTTGAATGAGCAGTTCTTC. This encodes CSARVASRPLNEQFF.

This clonotype was counted between two and nine times. This chain uses TRBV11-3 with TRBJ2-3; D is perhaps TRBD2 (6 bases). The V end lost 1 base, the J end lost 2 bases, and 16 bases lay between the germline ends. The CDR3 is 17 amino acids. The germline CDR1 and CDR2 sequences are SGHNT and YENEEA. CDR3 DNA: TGTGCCAGCAGCTTAGGCCGGGACTCTAGCTTCACAGATACGCAGTATTTT. Its translation is CASSLGRDSSFTDTQYF.

This clonotype has just a few counts. The rearrangement joins TRBV7-8 to TRBJ1-4; maybe TRBD1 (6 bases). V lost 7 bases and J 5 bases, leaving 17 bases between the germline ends. This CDR3 is built from 15 residues. Germline CDR1 is SGHVS and CDR2 is FQNEAQ. CDR3 loop: CASIKSPGGNEKLFF. CDR3 coding DNA: TGTGCCAGCATCAAATCGCCCGGGGGCAATGAAAAACTGTTTTTT.

The chain has TRBV7-2 and TRBJ2-1; D is ambiguous. V lost 0 bases, J lost 8 bases, and 8 bases lay in between. Per the germline V gene, CDR1 is SGHTA and CDR2 is FQGNSA. The CDR3 has 13 amino acids. The CDR3 DNA follows: TGTGCCAGCAGCTTAGCAAGGGCCTATGAGCAGTTCTTC. This gives the protein CASSLARAYEQFF.

The V gene is TRBV20-1, the J gene TRBJ2-7, with TRBD1 identical over 7 bases. Germline CDR1 and CDR2: DFQATT and SNEGSKA (reference sequence). The CDR3 covers 15 residues. The trim removed 1 base at V and 2 bases at J, leaving 8 bases unmatched. CDR3 bases: TGCAGTGCTAGAGCCAACAGGGGTCTTACCTACGAGCAGTACTTC. Translated: CSARANRGLTYEQYF.

This clonotype appeared many times. The chain joins TRBV4-1 to TRBJ2-7, with no clear D. The CDR3 is 13 amino acids. V was shortened by 3 bases and J by 0 bases, with 6 bases between the two germline ends. Germline loops: CDR1 MGHRA, CDR2 YSYEKL. CDR3 protein: CASSQVNSYEQYF. The CDR3 coding sequence is TGCGCCAGCAGCCAGGTAAACTCCTACGAGCAGTACTTC.

The rearrangement uses TRBV20-1 and TRBJ2-5; TRBD2 matches 9 bases. The CDR3 has 15 residues. Trimming at V came to 4 bases and at J to 5 bases, leaving 11 bases not matched to a gene. In germline, CDR1 is DFQATT, CDR2 SNEGSKA (reference sequence). The CDR3 reads CSAIPGGTSLETQYF. The DNA of the CDR3 is TGCAGTGCTATCCCGGGAGGGACTAGCTTGGAGACCCAGTACTTC.

This clonotype was recorded a few times. This rearrangement joins TRBV4-2 to TRBJ1-3; D is perhaps TRBD1 (6 bases). CDR3 length: 17 residues. Germline CDR1 reads LGHNA; CDR2 reads YNFKEQ. Trimming removed 0 bases from V and 4 bases from J, with 16 bases in between. The CDR3 nucleotides are TGTGCCAGCAGCCAAGAGCCCCAGTGGGGGGCCGGAAACACCATATATTTT. It codes for CASSQEPQWGAGNTIYF.

This clonotype was seen more than once but under ten times. This chain uses TRBV7-2 with TRBJ2-1, with D perhaps TRBD1 (5 bases). The germline CDR1 and CDR2 sequences are SGHTA and FQGNSA. V lost 1 base and J lost 11, with 18 bases in between. The CDR3 runs to 15 residues. This CDR3 is CASSLGRAWAGKQFF. The CDR3 region has the DNA TGTGCCAGCAGCTTAGGCAGGGCCTGGGCAGGTAAGCAGTTCTTC.

The chain has TRBV7-9 and TRBJ2-7; D is unresolved. Trimming pared 5 bases from V and 4 bases from J, leaving 12 bases between. Germline assignment: CDR1 SEHNR and CDR2 FQNEAQ (reference sequence). The CDR3 has 13 residues. The CDR3 region is CASSPLGLYEQYF. CDR3 DNA sequence: TGTGCCAGCAGCCCTCTCGGGCTTTACGAGCAGTACTTC.

The chain is built from TRBV29-1 and TRBJ2-5; 8 bases line up with TRBD1. Germline V lookup: CDR1 SQVTM, CDR2 ANQGSEA. The CDR3 loop spans 15 amino acids. V dropped 6 bases and J dropped 5; count of bases not matched to a gene: 14. The CDR3 spells CSVEGGRGRVETQYF. CDR3 bases: TGCAGCGTCGAGGGGGGCAGGGGGCGGGTTGAGACCCAGTACTTC. Full variable domain (missing parts from reference TRBV29-1 and TRBJ2-5): SAVISQKPSRDICQRGTSLTIQCQVDSQVTMMFWYRQQPGQSLTLIATANQGSEATYESGFVIDKFPISRPNLTFSTLTVSNMSPEDSSIYLCSVEGGRGRVETQYFGPGTRLLVL.

V usage is TRBV20-1 and J usage is TRBJ2-3, with 10 positions matching TRBD1. The CDR3 length is 14 residues. Germline loops: CDR1 DFQATT, CDR2 SNEGSKA (reference sequence). After removal of 6 bases from V and 3 bases from J, the junction contained 6 bases not matched to a gene. The CDR3 DNA reads TGCAGTGCACTGGGGGGACAGGGGACAGATACGCAGTATTTT. This gives the protein CSALGGQGTDTQYF.

This CDR3 reads CASSSGTEYGYTF. CDR3 coding DNA: TGTGCCAGCAGCTCCGGGACAGAGTATGGCTACACCTTC. The J gene is TRBJ1-2, the V gene TRBV12-3 or TRBV12-4, with TRBD1 identical over 7 bases. The CDR3 consists of 13 residues. V was pared by 6 bases and J by 5 bases, with 6 bases of the junction left unmatched.

This chain joins TRBV4-1 and TRBJ2-3; 9 positions match TRBD1. Germline values: CDR1 MGHRA, CDR2 YSYEKL. Trimming cost V 5 bases and J 3 bases; bases outside gene matches: 6. The CDR3 length is 15 residues. As DNA, the CDR3 is TGCGCCAGCAGCTTCGCGACAGGGGGGACAGATACGCAGTATTTT. Translated, it gives CASSFATGGTDTQYF.

V is TRBV30 and J is TRBJ2-3, with D hard to call. This CDR3 is 15 amino acids long. The ends were cut back, 0 bases at V and 6 bases at J, with 16 bases in the middle. Germline CDR1 is GTSNPN and CDR2 is SVGIG (reference sequence). CDR3 nucleotide sequence: TGTGCCTGGAGTGTACGTTTAGATCTGTCGGATACGCAGTATTTT. Encoded protein: CAWSVRLDLSDTQYF.

In its sample, this clonotype was seen a few times. V gene TRBV20-1 combines with J gene TRBJ2-5, with D possibly matching TRBD1 (6 bases). This CDR3 has 15 residues. Trimming took off 5 bases at V and 2 bases at J, with 18 bases between the two ends. Per the germline V gene, CDR1 is DFQATT and CDR2 is SNEGSKA (reference sequence). The CDR3 DNA reads TGCAGTGCTGTACAGGGTAGGGGGTTACAAGAGACCCAGTACTTC. Encoded protein: CSAVQGRGLQETQYF.

This clonotype has more than one count but fewer than ten. This sequence joins TRBV7-6 and TRBJ2-5; D is possibly TRBD1 (7 bases). The germline V gene encodes CDR1 SGHVS and CDR2 FNYEAQ. The CDR3 covers 17 residues. V shed 0 bases and J shed 2 bases, with 16 bases lying between them. The DNA for the CDR3 is TGTGCCAGCAGCTTAGCCGGGGGACAGCAGGTTCAAGAGACCCAGTACTTC. Translated: CASSLAGGQQVQETQYF.

The rearrangement joins TRBV20-1 to TRBJ2-3; unclear D gene. The CDR3 sequence is 14 residues long. Per the germline V gene, CDR1 is DFQATT and CDR2 is SNEGSKA (reference sequence). Trimming removed 1 base from V and 0 bases from J, with 8 bases in between. The CDR3 DNA is TGCAGTGCTAGAGTATACTTTAGCACAGATACGCAGTATTTT. Its protein is CSARVYFSTDTQYF.

The V call is TRBV6-6, the J call TRBJ2-3, with D possibly being TRBD1 or TRBD2 (5 bases each). V lost 7 bases and J 0 bases, leaving 14 bases between the germline ends. CDR3 length: 15 amino acids. The V gene's germline CDR1 is MNHNY and CDR2 SVGAGI (reference sequence). In nucleotides, the CDR3 is TGTGCCAGCAATCCCGGGACGATTAGCACAGATACGCAGTATTTT. Its translation: CASNPGTISTDTQYF.

Many counts were recorded for this clonotype. The chain couples TRBV7-9 to TRBJ2-7; D possibly corresponds to TRBD1 (7 bases). Looked up from germline, CDR1 is SEHNR and CDR2 is FQNEAQ (reference sequence). The V end was cut by 6 bases, the J end by 3 bases, with 9 bases between. This CDR3 comprises 12 residues. The CDR3 sequence: CASRRDSYEQYF. The CDR3 DNA follows: TGTGCCAGCAGGCGGGACAGCTACGAGCAGTACTTC.

V is TRBV29-1 and J is TRBJ2-1; TRBD2 agrees at 8 bases. Trimming at V came to 4 bases and at J to 10 bases, leaving 12 bases not matched to a gene. Germline CDR1 SQVTM, CDR2 ANQGSEA. CDR3 length: 14 amino acids. The CDR3: CSVGGTSIGREQFF. The CDR3, as DNA: TGCAGCGTTGGAGGGACTAGTATCGGCCGCGAGCAGTTCTTC.

This clonotype appeared a few times. The V gene is TRBV20-1, the J gene TRBJ2-4; D remains unclear. Trimming left V 5 bases short and J 0 bases short, with 8 bases between. The CDR3 runs 13 residues. CDR1 DFQATT and CDR2 SNEGSKA come from the germline V gene (reference sequence). CDR3 sequence reads: CSAPHLAKNIQYF. The CDR3 DNA sequence: TGCAGTGCTCCACACCTAGCCAAAAACATTCAGTACTTC.

The chain joins TRBV5-5 to TRBJ2-1; D may be TRBD1 (7 bases). The germline V gene has CDR1 SGHKS and CDR2 YYEKEE (reference sequence). V was cut by 0 bases and J by 15 bases, with 13 bases left in between. This CDR3 is 12 amino acids long. The CDR3 DNA is TGTGCCAGCAGCTTGGCGACAGGGAGGCTGTTCTTC. Translating it yields CASSLATGRLFF.